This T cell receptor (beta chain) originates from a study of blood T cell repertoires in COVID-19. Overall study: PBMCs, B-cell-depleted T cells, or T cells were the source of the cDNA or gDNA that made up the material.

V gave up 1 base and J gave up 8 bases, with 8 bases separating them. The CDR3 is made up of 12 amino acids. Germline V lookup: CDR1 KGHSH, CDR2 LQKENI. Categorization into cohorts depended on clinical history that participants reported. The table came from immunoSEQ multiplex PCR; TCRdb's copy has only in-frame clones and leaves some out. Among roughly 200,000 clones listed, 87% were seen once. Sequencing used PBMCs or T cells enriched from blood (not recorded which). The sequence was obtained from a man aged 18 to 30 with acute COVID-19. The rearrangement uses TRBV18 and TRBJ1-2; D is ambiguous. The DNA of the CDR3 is TGTGCCAGCTCACCACAGGGAGGGGGCTACACCTTC. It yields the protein CASSPQGGGYTF. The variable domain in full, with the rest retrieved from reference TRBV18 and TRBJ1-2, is NAGVMQNPRHLVRRRGQEARLRCSPMKGHSHVYWYRQLPEEGLKFMVYLQKENIIDESGMPKERFSAEFPKEGPSILRIQQVVRGDSAAYFCASSPQGGGYTFGSGTRLTVV.